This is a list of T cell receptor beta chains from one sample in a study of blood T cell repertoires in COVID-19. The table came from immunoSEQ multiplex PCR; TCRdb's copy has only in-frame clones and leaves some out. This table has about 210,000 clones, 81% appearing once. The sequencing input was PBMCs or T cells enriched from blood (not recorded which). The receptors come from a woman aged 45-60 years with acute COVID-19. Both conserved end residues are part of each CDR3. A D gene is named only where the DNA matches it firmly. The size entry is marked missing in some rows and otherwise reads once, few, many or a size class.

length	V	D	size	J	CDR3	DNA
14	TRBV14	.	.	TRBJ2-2	CASSHLSNTGELFF	TGTGCCAGCAGCCACTTGAGTAACACCGGGGAGCTGTTTTTT
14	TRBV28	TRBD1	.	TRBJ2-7	CASTGAELSYEQYF	TGTGCCAGTACAGGGGCGGAACTTTCCTACGAGCAGTACTTC
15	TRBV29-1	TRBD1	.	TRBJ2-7	CSVEGTGGDLYEQYF	TGCAGCGTTGAGGGGACAGGGGGCGATTTATACGAGCAGTACTTC
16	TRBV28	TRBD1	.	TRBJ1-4	CASRGQGTATNEKLFF	TGTGCCAGCAGAGGACAGGGGACAGCAACTAATGAAAAACTGTTTTTT
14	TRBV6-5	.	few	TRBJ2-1	CASRGSLSYNEQFF	TGTGCCAGCAGGGGGAGTCTCTCCTACAATGAGCAGTTCTTC
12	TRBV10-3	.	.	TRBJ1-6	CAIRQGNSPLHF	TGTGCCATCAGACAGGGTAACTCACCCCTCCACTTT
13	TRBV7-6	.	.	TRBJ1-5	CASSLAEGDPQHF	TGTGCCAGCAGCTTAGCCGAAGGGGATCCCCAGCATTTT
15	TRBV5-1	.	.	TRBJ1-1	CASSSLGLMNTEAFF	TGCGCCAGCAGCTCGTTGGGCCTAATGAACACTGAAGCTTTCTTT
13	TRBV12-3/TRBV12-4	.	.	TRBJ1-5	CASSLQGNQPQHF	TGTGCCAGCAGTTTACAGGGCAATCAGCCCCAGCATTTT
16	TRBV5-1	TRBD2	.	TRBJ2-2	CASSGLEGLNTGELFF	TGCGCCAGCAGCGGACTAGAGGGACTCAACACCGGGGAGCTGTTTTTT
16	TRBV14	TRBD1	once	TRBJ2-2	CASRPGQGAGTGELFF	TGTGCCAGCAGACCGGGACAGGGGGCTGGCACCGGGGAGCTGTTTTTT
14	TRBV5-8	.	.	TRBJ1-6	CASSLIWGRSPLHF	TGTGCCAGCAGCTTGATCTGGGGGCGGTCACCCCTCCACTTT
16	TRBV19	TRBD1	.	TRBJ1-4	CASSVYPGTGSEKLFF	TGTGCCAGTAGTGTCTACCCCGGGACAGGGAGTGAAAAACTGTTTTTT
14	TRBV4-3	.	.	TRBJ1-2	CASSPSDRLDGYTF	TGCGCCAGCAGCCCCTCCGACAGGCTGGATGGCTACACCTTC
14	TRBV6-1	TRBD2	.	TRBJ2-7	CASSEAGGPDEQYF	TGTGCCAGCAGTGAAGCGGGAGGGCCTGACGAGCAGTACTTC
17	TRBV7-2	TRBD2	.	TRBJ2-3	CASSSIAGGRSTDTQYF	TGTGCCAGCAGCTCCATAGCGGGGGGGCGGAGCACAGATACGCAGTATTTT
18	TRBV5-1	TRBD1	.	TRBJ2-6	CASSPKGALSSGANVLTF	TGCGCCAGCAGCCCAAAGGGGGCTTTGAGCTCTGGGGCCAACGTCCTGACTTTC
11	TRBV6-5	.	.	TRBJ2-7	CASSYTYEQYF	TGTGCCAGCAGTTATACCTACGAGCAGTACTTC
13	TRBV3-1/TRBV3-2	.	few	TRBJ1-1	CASSQAMNTEAFF	TGTGCCAGCAGCCAAGCAATGAACACTGAAGCTTTCTTT
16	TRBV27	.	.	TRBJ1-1	CASSPTLQGRDTEAFF	TGTGCCAGCAGTCCAACCTTACAGGGACGGGACACTGAAGCTTTCTTT
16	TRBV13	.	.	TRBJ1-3	CASSLAGSLSGNTIYF	TGTGCCAGCAGCTTAGCGGGATCTCTCTCTGGAAACACCATATATTTT
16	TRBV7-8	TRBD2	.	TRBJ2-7	CASSFASGSGGYEQYF	TGTGCCAGCAGCTTTGCTAGCGGGAGCGGTGGCTACGAGCAGTACTTC
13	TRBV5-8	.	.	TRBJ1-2	CASSQQAPHGYTF	TGTGCCAGCAGCCAACAGGCGCCGCATGGCTACACCTTC
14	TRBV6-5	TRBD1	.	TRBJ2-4	CASSRDRAKNIQYF	TGTGCCAGCAGTAGGGACAGAGCCAAAAACATTCAGTACTTC
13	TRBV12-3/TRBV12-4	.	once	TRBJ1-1	CASSQGPNTEAFF	TGTGCCAGCAGTCAGGGTCCGAACACTGAAGCTTTCTTT
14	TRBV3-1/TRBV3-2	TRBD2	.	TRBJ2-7	CASSHQTSLYEQYF	TGTGCCAGCAGTCATCAGACTAGCCTCTACGAGCAGTACTTC
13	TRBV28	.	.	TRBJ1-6	CASSSSRDSPLHF	TGTGCCAGCAGTTCCTCCCGGGATTCACCCCTCCACTTT
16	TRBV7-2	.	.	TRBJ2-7	CASSPPDSHGLYEQYF	TGTGCCAGCAGCCCACCCGACTCACACGGACTCTACGAGCAGTACTTC
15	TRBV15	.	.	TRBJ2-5	CATSRDQGTQETQYF	TGTGCCACCAGCAGAGACCAGGGAACCCAAGAGACCCAGTACTTC